A selection of T cell receptor beta chains follows, all from one sample in a study of blood T cell repertoires in COVID-19. Method: immunoSEQ multiplex PCR; TCRdb's copy keeps in-frame clones and lacks some. The profile shows some 46,000 clones, roughly 86% of them singletons. Sequencing was performed on peripheral blood. The receptors derive from a man aged 60 to 69 with active COVID-19. The CDR3 runs from the conserved cysteine through the conserved F or W. The order of the fields is V gene, J gene, clone size, D gene, CDR3 protein, CDR3 DNA. A D gene is named only where the DNA matches it firmly. Only part of the rows carry a size: once, few, many, or a class if the clone is expanded.

TRBV27,TRBJ1-2,NA,NA,CASRGAGRGNNYGYTF,TGTGCCAGCAGGGGGGCAGGGCGAGGTAATAACTATGGCTACACCTTC
TRBV19,TRBJ2-3,NA,TRBD2,CASSLGLAGPDTQYF,TGTGCCAGTAGTCTGGGACTAGCGGGACCAGATACGCAGTATTTT
TRBV7-6,TRBJ1-6,NA,TRBD1,CASSFGTANSPLHF,TGTGCCAGCAGCTTCGGGACAGCGAATTCACCCCTCCACTTT
TRBV6-5,TRBJ1-3,NA,TRBD1,CASSSSGTGGNTIYF,TGTGCCAGCAGTTCCTCCGGGACAGGGGGAAACACCATATATTTT
TRBV28,TRBJ1-2,NA,NA,CASGRGGYGYTF,TGTGCCAGCGGAAGGGGAGGCTATGGCTACACCTTC
TRBV28,TRBJ1-2,few,NA,CASSLVQALYGYTF,TGTGCCAGCAGTTTAGTCCAAGCTCTTTATGGCTACACCTTC
TRBV28,TRBJ2-3,once,TRBD2,CASSLGSGGSTDTQYF,TGTGCCAGCAGTTTAGGGAGCGGGGGCAGCACAGATACGCAGTATTTT
TRBV4-1,TRBJ1-2,NA,TRBD1,CASSQDRRTGTPYGYTF,TGCGCCAGCAGCCAAGACCGAAGGACAGGGACTCCCTATGGCTACACCTTC
TRBV6-5,TRBJ2-1,NA,NA,CASWGLPGYNEQFF,TGTGCCAGCTGGGGACTCCCGGGCTACAATGAGCAGTTCTTC
TRBV15,TRBJ2-1,NA,TRBD2,CATGERDWYNEQFF,TGTGCCACCGGGGAGCGGGATTGGTACAATGAGCAGTTCTTC
TRBV18,TRBJ2-4,NA,NA,CASSPPDRNIQYF,TGTGCCAGCTCACCCCCGGACAGAAACATTCAGTACTTC
TRBV14,TRBJ1-3,NA,NA,CASSQVRGVSGNTIYF,TGTGCCAGCAGCCAAGTCCGGGGAGTCTCTGGAAACACCATATATTTT
TRBV4-3,TRBJ2-1,NA,TRBD1,CASSRDRGENEQFF,TGCGCCAGCAGCCGAGACAGGGGAGAGAATGAGCAGTTCTTC
TRBV6-6,TRBJ1-6,NA,NA,CASSSGGGVNSPLHF,TGTGCCAGCAGTTCCGGGGGAGGGGTTAATTCACCCCTCCACTTT
TRBV15,TRBJ1-5,NA,NA,CATSRDPLQPQHF,TGTGCCACCAGCAGAGATCCTCTACAGCCCCAGCATTTT
TRBV27,TRBJ1-1,NA,NA,CASTPRREAEAFF,TGTGCCAGCACCCCCCGGAGAGAAGCTGAAGCTTTCTTT
TRBV18,TRBJ1-5,NA,NA,CASSPRTSRGSNQPQHF,TGTGCCAGCTCACCACGGACCAGCCGGGGGAGCAATCAGCCCCAGCATTTT
TRBV9,TRBJ1-6,NA,TRBD1,CASSSEGAWNSPLHF,TGTGCCAGCAGCTCTGAGGGGGCTTGGAATTCACCCCTCCACTTT
TRBV25-1,TRBJ2-5,NA,NA,CASSGAEGGETQYF,TGTGCCAGCTCTGGGGCGGAAGGGGGAGAGACCCAGTACTTC
TRBV12-3/TRBV12-4,TRBJ1-1,once,NA,CASTNTVNTEAFF,TGTGCCAGCACGAACACAGTCAACACTGAAGCTTTCTTT
TRBV5-1,TRBJ2-3,few,NA,CASSLGAGDTQYF,TGCGCCAGCAGCTTGGGGGCCGGAGATACGCAGTATTTT
TRBV29-1,TRBJ1-1,NA,TRBD1,CSVQDRAEAFF,TGCAGCGTACAAGACAGGGCTGAAGCTTTCTTT
TRBV11-3,TRBJ1-6,NA,TRBD1,CASRDKGQGNSPLHF,TGTGCCAGCAGGGACAAAGGACAGGGAAATTCACCCCTCCACTTT
TRBV5-4,TRBJ1-1,NA,NA,CASSLFGGVTEAFF,TGTGCCAGCAGTCTTTTTGGAGGGGTCACTGAAGCTTTCTTT
TRBV19,TRBJ1-1,NA,NA,CASSITGYPTEAFF,TGTGCCAGTAGTATAACAGGGTATCCCACTGAAGCTTTCTTT
TRBV7-2,TRBJ1-3,NA,NA,CASRPGTAGNTIYF,TGTGCCAGCAGGCCCGGGACTGCTGGAAACACCATATATTTT
TRBV5-5,TRBJ2-7,once,NA,CASSLAGFSYEQYF,TGTGCCAGCAGCTTAGCAGGCTTCTCCTACGAGCAGTACTTC
TRBV13,TRBJ2-7,NA,NA,CASSPFWGQMEQYF,TGTGCCAGCAGCCCCTTTTGGGGCCAAATGGAGCAGTACTTC
TRBV11-2,TRBJ1-2,NA,NA,CASSFGRAAYGYTF,TGTGCCAGCAGCTTCGGCAGGGCGGCCTATGGCTACACCTTC
TRBV21-1,TRBJ1-2,NA,NA,CASSKGQGPNYGYTF,TGTGCCAGCAGCAAAGGTCAGGGGCCTAACTATGGCTACACCTTC
TRBV28,TRBJ1-4,NA,NA,CASETHHNEKLFF,TGTGCCTCCGAGACACATCATAATGAAAAACTGTTTTTT
TRBV6-5,TRBJ1-6,few,TRBD1,CASSFNRDRGRLTLHF,TGTGCCAGCAGTTTTAATCGGGACAGGGGGCGTTTAACCCTCCACTTT
TRBV28,TRBJ2-3,NA,NA,CASRQGTTDTQYF,TGTGCCAGCCGTCAGGGCACCACAGATACGCAGTATTTT
TRBV7-2,TRBJ1-4,NA,NA,CASSSTGGEKLFF,TGTGCCAGCAGTTCCACGGGGGGTGAAAAACTGTTTTTT
TRBV7-2,TRBJ2-7,NA,TRBD1,CASSFGQGSEQYF,TGTGCCAGCAGCTTCGGACAGGGATCCGAGCAGTACTTC
TRBV18,TRBJ1-1,NA,NA,CASKTDMNTEAFF,TGTGCCAGCAAGACAGATATGAACACTGAAGCTTTCTTT
TRBV6-2/TRBV6-3,TRBJ2-2,NA,TRBD1,CASSLRTGVNTGELFF,TGTGCCAGCAGTTTACGGACAGGGGTGAACACCGGGGAGCTGTTTTTT
TRBV7-8,TRBJ2-1,NA,TRBD2,CASSPGRVWGGYNEQFF,TGTGCCAGCAGCCCCGGGAGAGTGTGGGGGGGATACAATGAGCAGTTCTTC
TRBV18,TRBJ1-1,NA,NA,CASSLSSVNTEAFF,TGTGCCAGCTCACTCAGCAGCGTGAACACTGAAGCTTTCTTT